This T cell receptor beta chain derives from a study of blood T cell repertoires in COVID-19. Study at large: The study drew acute and convalescent COVID-19 samples from the United States, Italy and Spain.

Under the authors' procedure: Reference gene primer amplification in the assay estimated nucleated cell counts. Measured with immunoSEQ multiplex PCR; TCRdb has only the in-frame clones, and not every one. V, J and clone size reflect that table, while D and trimming were determined from the DNA. The sample lists around 200,000 clones; about 87% were seen once. CDR1 is MGHRA and CDR2 is YSYEKL in the germline V gene. V dropped 1 base and J dropped 7 bases, with 17 bases sitting between them. The CDR3 sequence is 17 residues long. The sequenced sample consisted of peripheral blood. The rearrangement joins TRBV4-1 to TRBJ1-6; weak D call: TRBD1 (5 bases). The sequence was obtained from a man aged 55 to 70 who had recovered from COVID-19. The CDR3 is CASSQARDPLGNSPLHF. For the CDR3, the DNA is TGCGCCAGCAGCCAAGCGCGGGACCCCTTGGGGAATTCACCCCTCCACTTT.